This T cell receptor (beta chain) was captured by sequencing in a study of cytomegalovirus exposure and HLA in healthy donors (dated by TCRdb to 2016 to 2017). Context from the whole study: An earlier analysis of roughly 630 of the donors reported approximately 270 Gb of sequence data and 117 million unique TCR beta sequences from approximately 180 million T cells. An early release that covered more than 550 HLA-typed donors contained approximately 300 gigabases of sequencing data and 85 million to 100 million unique TCR sequences. Of the 350 to 400 genotyped donors, about 80% fell in the genetic ancestry cluster associated with self-reported Caucasian donors. The study aimed to test whether signatures of past pathogen exposure could be identified by cataloging public T cell receptors. The study used immunosequencing to profile the T cell repertoires of about 670 subjects and linked those repertoires to cytomegalovirus serostatus. Along with the roughly 670-subject first cohort, a separate validation cohort of over a hundred different subjects was used. The study combined high-throughput TCR immunosequencing, statistical association of individual TCRs with disease status, and machine learning to predict cytomegalovirus infection status. In a later analysis, previously published TCR beta repertoires from 666 donors were re-analyzed and high-resolution HLA genotyping was added so that TCR occurrence patterns could be studied. Rather than drawing on any new phenotypic data, the later analysis identified candidate immune exposures from TCR beta sequences and the way those sequences occurred across donors. To decide whether each TCR beta V gene segment behaved as functional or pseudogenic, an earlier analysis of nearly 600 of the donors relied on high-throughput TCR beta sequencing. Alongside the repertoire data, information on donor age, sex, ethnicity and CMV serostatus was compiled. A later genetic analysis took genome-wide SNP genotypes for 398 of the 666 donors and used that subset as a discovery cohort. Every repertoire in the discovery cohort had been generated on one and the same sequencing platform. HLA typing covered class I and class II loci at four-digit resolution. The number of donors typed differed by locus, with 629-630 for A, B, C, DRB1 and DQB1, 522 for DQA1, under 610 for DPA1, and about 450 for DPB1. Roughly 5 DR-DQ haplotypes were handled as single units for association and clustering, since linkage in the cohort was strong. Across approximately 420 genotyped donors of the cohort, an average of approximately 240,000 unique TCR beta nucleotide sequences per donor were sequenced, and approximately 19% of those sequences were non-productive. The paper's findings and limits, for the study overall: Compared with the roughly 720-donor mean, donors in an Asian-associated ancestry cluster had fewer N-insertions in productive TCRs, according to a later genetic analysis. In a later analysis, TCR association rates were found to vary across HLA loci, with the most associated TCRs seen for DRB1 alleles and the fewest for HLA-C alleles. Sequencing depth was assumed to be roughly uniform across donors in the presence/absence analyses, though that assumption may not hold. In both the original and validation cohorts, the classifier was reported to diagnose cytomegalovirus status with high specificity and sensitivity. Several of the top co-occurrence clusters appeared to be linked to parvovirus B19, influenza, CMV and Epstein-Barr virus, according to a later analysis. This cohort had only TCR beta chains sequenced, and the lack of alpha or paired-chain data limited which features could be detected. In a later analysis, around 17,000 TCR beta sequences were associated with specific HLA alleles at a false discovery rate of 0.05. The study listed 150 to 200 TCR beta chains as associated with cytomegalovirus. The 87-base-pair reads could not distinguish some IMGT-functional V segments, including TRBV6-2 and TRBV6-3, so those segments were excluded. The authors suggested that the approach could potentially be generalized to other disease states and immunological phenotypes. Compared with equally common non-associated chains, HLA-associated TCR beta chains in a later analysis were more clonally expanded and had lower generation probabilities. The only immune exposure information available for the cohort was CMV serostatus. A few of the identified cytomegalovirus-associated TCR beta chains were confirmed in vitro to be specific for cytomegalovirus antigens. An earlier analysis of around 500 of the donors showed that most TCR beta V segments appeared in productive rearrangements either about 87% or about 30% of the time, which broadly matched IMGT annotations. Linkage disequilibrium might explain the correlated functional status among segregating V segments, but an unknown experimental factor could not be ruled out. A further reported finding was that TCR beta sequences accurately predicted the HLA-A and HLA-B alleles for most subjects in the first cohort. The earlier analysis of approximately 560 of the donors excluded some 15 rarely observed V segments, including chromosome 9 orphons, because counts were too low. When HLA alleles, especially DR and DQ, strongly co-occurred, TCR associations were difficult to assign to individual alleles. Because some donors lacked HLA typing at each locus, the association tests relied only on the typed subset. Most TCR sequences were observed very rarely across donors, whereas some public TCRs were present in many individuals. A later analysis found that most CMV-associated TCR beta chains appeared HLA-restricted, with HLA associations seemingly driven largely by CMV exposure. An association between a missense DCLRE1C variant and V-gene and J-gene trimming of TCR beta chains was found in a later genetic analysis and replicated in an independent cohort. A group of highly shared sequence variants was considered likely to be a technical artifact of the sequencing pipeline.

The library was generated by the immunoSEQ multiplex PCR assay. For the multiplex PCR, a mixture combining 60 forward primers for TCR Vbeta segments and 13 reverse primers for TCR Jbeta segments was used. The CDR3 region of rearranged TCR beta genes was amplified from genomic DNA with a multiplex PCR assay. The amplified TCR beta libraries were sequenced on the Illumina HiSeq System as 87-base-pair reads. The authors' pipeline ran thus. A later analysis counted approximately 74 million unique TCR beta chains across the 690 or so repertoires, and 9.5 million to 11 million of these chains were shared by at least two donors. To remove PCR and sequencing errors, raw reads were error-corrected and collapsed into unique sequences using a nearest-neighbor algorithm that merged closely related sequences. To assign V, D and J gene segments, CDR3 sequences were aligned to IMGT reference sequences. For a sequence to be retained, a match of at least six nucleotides was required to both a V gene segment and a J gene segment. A rearrangement counted as productive if the CDR3 had no stop codons and remained in frame with V and J, and every other rearrangement counted as non-productive. Following IMGT convention, CDR3 was defined as the stretch from the second conserved V-encoded cysteine to the conserved J-encoded phenylalanine. The earlier analysis of about 570 of the donors excluded any sequence lacking an unambiguous match to a single V gene segment. In an earlier analysis of some 590 of the donors, a V segment was called functional when productive rearrangements were above 56.7%, and segregating when the standard deviation between donors exceeded 5%. A statistical classification framework was built for diagnosing cytomegalovirus status from the catalog of TCR beta chain sequences. V and J gene assignment, in a later analysis, came from comparing TCR nucleotide sequences with IMGT/GENE-DB human TR gene sequences. In a later analysis, CDR3 sequences and most-parsimonious VDJ recombination scenarios were assigned using the TCRdist pipeline. In a later analysis, each TCR beta chain was defined by its CDR3 amino acid sequence together with its V-gene family, and reads without a unique V-gene family were excluded. In a later analysis, 500 to 700 highly shared, low-generation-probability nucleotide sequences were removed to address suspected cross-contamination and a sequencing artifact. In a later analysis, a clonal expansion index for each public chain was calculated from normalized within-repertoire ranks of inferred template counts. A later analysis computed generation probabilities with a VDJ recombination model fitted to out-of-frame rearrangements, and checked the results against IGoR. Hypergeometric tests were used in a later analysis to score TCR-TCR, TCR-HLA and TCR-CMV co-occurrence, with a repertoire-size bias correction applied to the TCR pairs. False discovery rates were estimated in a later analysis by permuting HLA or CMV assignments 20 times. In a later analysis, co-occurring TCRs were grouped using DBSCAN, and TCRdist sequence similarity was added for clustering within HLA-allele-positive subsets. Co-occurrence clustering excluded repertoires with fewer than 30,000 or more than 120,000 public chains, plus five with anomalous nucleotide sharing. TCRdb obtained this table from immuneACCESS and retained in-frame rearrangements with V and J assigned. These tables miss some clones; where compared with another copy, unresolved V genes account for less than half of the shortfall, and the remainder is unexplained. V and J calls and clone size follow that table, whereas D and trimming were derived from the DNA. Counted in this sample were tens of thousands of clones; 86% of them appeared once. Clones ranked in the top ten supply roughly an eighth of the sample.

The cohort consisted of 666 healthy bone marrow donors. All cohort members were sampled while nominally healthy, although unrecorded immune exposures were likely present. The donor was CMV seropositive and belonged to the group of over 250 seropositive cohort members. Each donor provided a peripheral blood sample, and peripheral blood mononuclear cells were used for TCR beta sequencing. The Qiagen DNeasy Blood Extraction Kit was used to extract genomic DNA from the blood cell samples. A remark on this clone: It lacks a known antigen. No base-level quality is on record; no much larger clone is a single base apart.

The CDR3 goes from the cysteine to the phenylalanine over 16 residues. Only CDR3 DNA is held: 48 bases, read in frame from base 1. The receptor was derived from a woman in her 40s in good health and CMV-seropositive. Sample: PBMCs. Recombination connected TRBV21-1 to TRBJ2-7; the table's D call of TRBD1 was not tested on the DNA. TRBV21-1 represents a pseudogene. The nucleotide sequence is TGTGCCAGCAGCAACCCTAGAGGGGGACGGGACTACGAGCAGTACTTC. Its amino acids are CASSNPRGGRDYEQYF.